These T cell receptor beta chains were read from a single sample in a study of siplizumab effects on memory and regulatory T cells. The protocol was immunoSEQ multiplex PCR, while the TCRdb copy is restricted to in-frame clones and leaves out a portion. The sample consists of approximately 48,000 clones, more than 85% of them appearing once. Sequenced sample: CD8+ T cells sorted from blood. The receptors stem from a human donor in good health. Both conserved end residues are part of each CDR3. A D gene is named only where the DNA matches it firmly. Clone size is given for some rows only: seen once, a few or many times, or a class if the clone is expanded.

CDR3 length,D gene,clone size,J gene,V gene,CDR3 protein,CDR3 DNA
13,.,.,TRBJ2-7,TRBV5-5,CASSSPVGTEQYF,TGTGCCAGCAGCTCGCCAGTAGGTACCGAGCAGTACTTC
12,.,.,TRBJ2-7,TRBV29-1,CSAVDLTYEQYF,TGCAGCGCTGTGGACCTCACCTACGAGCAGTACTTC
14,TRBD2,.,TRBJ2-7,TRBV27,CASSWASGSYEQYF,TGTGCCAGCAGTTGGGCTAGCGGATCCTACGAGCAGTACTTC
13,.,.,TRBJ2-1,TRBV4-2,CASSHPSYNEQFF,TGTGCCAGCAGCCATCCCTCCTACAATGAGCAGTTCTTC
19,.,.,TRBJ2-3,TRBV2,CASSEWDKGRARYTDTQYF,TGTGCCAGCAGTGAATGGGACAAGGGAAGAGCGAGGTACACAGATACGCAGTATTTT
13,.,.,TRBJ1-5,TRBV6-4,CASSSLINQPQHF,TGTGCCAGCAGTTCCCTCATAAATCAGCCCCAGCATTTT
15,TRBD1,.,TRBJ2-2,TRBV10-3,CAINPGQGNTGELFF,TGTGCCATCAACCCGGGACAGGGGAACACCGGGGAGCTGTTTTTT
14,TRBD1,.,TRBJ1-5,TRBV6-7,CASSAGGGVHPQHF,TGTGCCAGCAGTGCGGGAGGGGGCGTTCATCCCCAGCATTTT
12,.,.,TRBJ1-6,TRBV28,CASTNPRGPLHF,TGTGCCAGCACCAATCCCCGAGGTCCCCTCCACTTT
14,.,.,TRBJ1-1,TRBV7-9,CASSPAAVNTEAFF,TGTGCCAGCAGCCCAGCGGCGGTTAACACTGAAGCTTTCTTT
15,.,.,TRBJ1-2,TRBV4-3,CASSHIRDSNYGYTF,TGCGCCAGCAGCCACATCAGAGATTCTAACTATGGCTACACCTTC
16,.,once,TRBJ2-7,TRBV5-4,CASSLVQSSTAYEQYF,TGTGCCAGCAGCTTGGTTCAATCTAGTACGGCTTACGAGCAGTACTTC
12,.,once,TRBJ2-2,TRBV27,CASSLPTGELFF,TGTGCCAGCAGTTTACCTACCGGGGAGCTGTTTTTT
16,.,.,TRBJ1-2,TRBV28,CASSPGGGGLGYGYTF,TGTGCCAGCAGCCCAGGAGGGGGGGGATTAGGCTATGGCTACACCTTC
16,TRBD2,.,TRBJ2-7,TRBV28,CASSLTGGLAEWEQYF,TGTGCCAGCAGTTTGACAGGAGGACTAGCGGAGTGGGAGCAGTACTTC
10,.,.,TRBJ2-1,TRBV20-1,CSASLAEQFF,TGCAGTGCTAGCTTGGCTGAGCAGTTCTTC
15,TRBD1,.,TRBJ2-3,TRBV6-5,CASSYTDTGADTQYF,TGTGCCAGCAGTTACACAGACACAGGGGCAGATACGCAGTATTTT
15,.,.,TRBJ2-5,TRBV9,CASSAGVGFGETQYF,TGTGCCAGCAGCGCCGGGGTGGGGTTCGGGGAGACCCAGTACTTC
13,.,.,TRBJ2-5,TRBV7-9,CASSRRAQETQYF,TGTGCCAGCAGCCGGCGGGCCCAGGAGACCCAGTACTTC
15,.,.,TRBJ2-1,TRBV13,CASSTRVPGYNEQFF,TGTGCCAGCAGCACCAGGGTTCCCGGGTACAATGAGCAGTTCTTC
16,.,.,TRBJ2-1,TRBV7-9,CASSYLAQSSYNEQFF,TGTGCCAGCAGCTATCTAGCGCAGAGCTCCTACAATGAGCAGTTCTTC
13,TRBD1,few,TRBJ1-1,TRBV14,CASRRTGDTEAFF,TGTGCCAGCAGACGCACAGGGGACACTGAAGCTTTCTTT
14,.,.,TRBJ2-1,TRBV5-4,CASSLRQRYNEQFF,TGTGCCAGCAGCCTTAGACAGCGCTACAATGAGCAGTTCTTC
16,TRBD1,.,TRBJ1-2,TRBV7-8,CASSVPGQGNVMGYTF,TGTGCCAGCAGCGTCCCGGGACAGGGGAATGTTATGGGCTACACCTTC
14,TRBD1,.,TRBJ1-4,TRBV19,CASSEGQGNEKLFF,TGTGCCAGTAGTGAGGGACAGGGGAATGAAAAACTGTTTTTT
13,TRBD1,.,TRBJ2-7,TRBV29-1,CSVLTGGSYEQYF,TGCAGCGTGTTGACAGGGGGCTCCTACGAGCAGTACTTC
15,TRBD1,.,TRBJ1-1,TRBV5-4,CASSLGSGQGGEAFF,TGTGCCAGCAGCTTGGGTTCGGGACAGGGGGGTGAAGCTTTCTTT
16,TRBD2,.,TRBJ2-2,TRBV4-2,CASSQEPAGEPGELFF,TGTGCCAGCAGCCAAGAACCAGCGGGAGAGCCCGGGGAGCTGTTTTTT
13,.,.,TRBJ1-5,TRBV28,CASSEKSLQPQHF,TGTGCCAGCAGTGAAAAGTCGCTTCAGCCCCAGCATTTT
12,.,.,TRBJ2-1,TRBV19,CASSPIGNEQFF,TGTGCCAGTAGTCCTATAGGCAATGAGCAGTTCTTC
14,TRBD2,.,TRBJ2-1,TRBV30,CAWTGGSSYNEQFF,TGTGCCTGGACTGGCGGGAGCTCCTACAATGAGCAGTTCTTC
18,.,.,TRBJ1-5,TRBV15,CATSRDYAGAIGDQPQHF,TGTGCCACCAGCAGAGATTATGCAGGGGCAATTGGGGATCAGCCCCAGCATTTT
12,.,.,TRBJ2-7,TRBV7-9,CASTGRAPEQYF,TGTGCCAGCACCGGCAGGGCTCCCGAGCAGTACTTC
15,TRBD2,.,TRBJ2-7,TRBV5-4,CASRRGTSGSYEQYF,TGTGCCAGCAGGCGCGGGACTAGCGGGTCCTACGAGCAGTACTTC
14,TRBD1,.,TRBJ1-6,TRBV27,CASRLGQGVSPLHF,TGTGCCAGCAGACTTGGACAGGGCGTTTCACCCCTCCACTTT
15,TRBD1,.,TRBJ1-1,TRBV4-1,CASSHPMDRGTEAFF,TGCGCCAGCAGCCACCCAATGGACAGGGGAACTGAAGCTTTCTTT
14,TRBD1,.,TRBJ1-6,TRBV6-5,CASSTRDSDSPLHF,TGTGCCAGCAGTACCCGGGACAGTGATTCACCCCTCCACTTT
17,.,.,TRBJ1-2,TRBV9,CASSVRDIPTPNNGYTF,TGTGCCAGCAGCGTGAGGGATATTCCAACACCAAACAATGGCTACACCTTC
14,.,.,TRBJ1-5,TRBV6-5,CASSPARGNQPQHF,TGTGCCAGCAGTCCGGCGCGGGGCAATCAGCCCCAGCATTTT
13,.,.,TRBJ1-1,TRBV11-2,CASSLGSWVEAFF,TGTGCCAGCAGCTTAGGGAGTTGGGTTGAAGCTTTCTTT
13,.,.,TRBJ1-1,TRBV28,CASIDPPGTEAFF,TGTGCCAGCATCGACCCTCCGGGCACTGAAGCTTTCTTT
15,TRBD1,.,TRBJ2-3,TRBV7-9,CASSFRQGSTDTQYF,TGTGCCAGCAGCTTCCGACAGGGGAGCACAGATACGCAGTATTTT
14,.,.,TRBJ1-1,TRBV6-1,CASRLGRSNTEAFF,TGTGCCAGCAGATTGGGACGGTCGAACACTGAAGCTTTCTTT
15,.,.,TRBJ1-2,TRBV7-9,CASRTTQGADYGYTF,TGTGCCAGCAGAACAACCCAAGGGGCAGACTATGGCTACACCTTC
14,TRBD1,.,TRBJ1-2,TRBV5-4,CASSLTPGQYGYTF,TGTGCCAGCAGCTTGACTCCGGGACAGTATGGCTACACCTTC